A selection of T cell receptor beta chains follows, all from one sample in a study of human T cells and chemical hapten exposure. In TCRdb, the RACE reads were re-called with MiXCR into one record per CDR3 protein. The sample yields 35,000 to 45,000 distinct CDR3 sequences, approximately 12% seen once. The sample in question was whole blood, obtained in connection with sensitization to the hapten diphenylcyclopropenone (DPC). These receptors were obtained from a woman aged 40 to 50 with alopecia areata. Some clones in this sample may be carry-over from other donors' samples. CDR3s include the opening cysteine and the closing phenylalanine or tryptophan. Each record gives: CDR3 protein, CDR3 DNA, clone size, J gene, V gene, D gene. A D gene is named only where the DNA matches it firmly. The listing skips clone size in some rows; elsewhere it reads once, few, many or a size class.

CSVGTGGPYEQYF	TGCAGCGTGGGGACAGGGGGTCCCTACGAGCAGTACTTC	many	TRBJ2-7	TRBV29-1	TRBD1
CASRPTEYPYGYTF	TGTGCCAGCAGACCCACTGAGTACCCTTATGGCTACACCTTC	many	TRBJ1-2	TRBV12-3/TRBV12-4	NA
CASSPSTSNEQFF	TGTGCCAGCAGCCCTTCTACTAGTAATGAGCAGTTCTTC	many	TRBJ2-1	TRBV3-1	NA
CASKGGGAAYGYTF	TGTGCCAGCAAGGGAGGGGGGGCGGCCTATGGCTACACCTTC	medium-sized	TRBJ1-2	TRBV7-2	NA
CASSLAIRETPGETQYF	TGTGCCAGCAGCTTGGCTATCCGGGAGACCCCCGGGGAGACCCAGTACTTC	many	TRBJ2-5	TRBV5-4	NA
CASSLQGMNTEAFF	TGTGCCAGCAGTTTACAGGGGATGAACACTGAAGCTTTCTTT	many	TRBJ1-1	TRBV27	NA
CASSVGQGPETQYF	TGTGCCAGCAGCGTCGGACAGGGCCCAGAGACCCAGTACTTC	few	TRBJ2-5	TRBV9	TRBD1
CASSKVNNSPLHF	TGTGCCAGCAGCAAAGTAAATAATTCACCCCTCCACTTT	NA	TRBJ1-6	TRBV28	NA
CASSSFLAGGKQFF	TGTGCCAGCAGCTCATTCCTAGCGGGGGGAAAGCAGTTCTTC	few	TRBJ2-1	TRBV7-9	TRBD2
CASSPSGLEYEQYF	TGTGCCAGCAGCCCTAGCGGGTTGGAGTACGAGCAGTACTTC	many	TRBJ2-7	TRBV6-6	TRBD2